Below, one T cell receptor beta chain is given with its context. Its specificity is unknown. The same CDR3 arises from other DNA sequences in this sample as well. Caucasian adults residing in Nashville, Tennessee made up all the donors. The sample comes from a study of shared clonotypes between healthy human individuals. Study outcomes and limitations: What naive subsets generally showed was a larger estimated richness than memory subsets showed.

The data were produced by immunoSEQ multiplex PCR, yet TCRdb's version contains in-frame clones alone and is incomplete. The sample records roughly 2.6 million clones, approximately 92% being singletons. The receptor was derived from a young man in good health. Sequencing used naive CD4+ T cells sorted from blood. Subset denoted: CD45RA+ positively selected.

This CDR3 reads CAIRDSGGVQETQYF. Written as DNA, the CDR3 is TGTGCCATCAGGGATAGCGGGGGGGTTCAAGAGACCCAGTACTTC. The J gene is TRBJ2-5, the V gene TRBV10-3, with TRBD2 matching 11 bases. Germline loops: CDR1 ENHRY, CDR2 SYGVKD. The CDR3 runs to 15 residues. Trimming took 6 bases from V and 2 from J; bases not matched to a gene: 5.